This TCR beta chain was captured by sequencing in a study of cytotoxic CD8 clonotypes in ibrutinib-treated CLL. Germline assignment: CDR1 SGHRS and CDR2 YFSETQ. The CDR3 contains 14 residues. V was trimmed by 1 base and J by 5 bases, leaving 10 bases between them. The repertoire was sequenced with immunoSEQ multiplex PCR; TCRdb's copy has only in-frame clones and lacks some. The table lists roughly 76,000 clones, about 84% of them singletons. The V gene is TRBV5-1, the J gene TRBJ2-1; D might be TRBD2 (5 bases). Sequenced here: PBMCs, sampled at disease progression, from a patient treated with ibrutinib. This clonotype was sampled from a human donor with chronic lymphocytic leukemia. The CDR3: CASSLSSSDNEQFF. CDR3 nucleotides: TGCGCCAGCAGCTTGTCAAGTAGCGACAATGAGCAGTTCTTC.